This TCR beta chain was found in a study of cytomegalovirus exposure and HLA in healthy donors. Study-level information: Roughly 80% of 350 to 400 genotyped donors fell in the Caucasian-associated ancestry cluster. Regarding the study as a whole: Both high specificity and high sensitivity reportedly marked the classifier's diagnosis of cytomegalovirus status. TCR beta V- and J-gene trimming was later associated with a missense DCLRE1C variant. Altogether, some 170 TCR beta chains were recorded as cytomegalovirus-associated.

Details on this clone: Its target is not known.

This PCR relied on a set of 60 Vbeta primers and 13 Jbeta primers. Assay used: immunoSEQ multiplex PCR; TCRdb lists only in-frame clones, some missing. The sample carries roughly 200,000 clones, roughly 79% recorded once. The material sequenced was PBMCs. This TCR was sampled from a young man in good health and CMV-seronegative.

CDR3 nucleotides: TGTGCCAGCAGCGTACGGGACAACCACCCCTACGAGCAGTACTTC. This translates into CASSVRDNHPYEQYF. The chain links TRBV9 to TRBJ2-7; D possibly corresponds to TRBD1 (6 bases). In germline, CDR1 is SGDLS, CDR2 YYNGEE. V dropped 1 base and J dropped 2 bases, with 13 bases sitting between them. This CDR3 region has 15 residues. The variable domain in full, with the rest retrieved from reference TRBV9 and TRBJ2-7, is DSGVTQTPKHLITATGQRVTLRCSPRSGDLSVYWYQQSLDQGLQFLIQYYNGEERAKGNILERFSAQQFPDLHSELNLSSLELGDSALYFCASSVRDNHPYEQYFGPGTRLTVT.